Listed below are T cell receptor beta chains from one sample, sequenced in a study of T cell responses to AZD1222 COVID-19 vaccine. Sequencing used immunoSEQ multiplex PCR; TCRdb keeps in-frame clones, though not all of them. The sample contains 140,000 or so clones, about 86% of which appear only once. The sequencing used peripheral blood, collected 28 days after the second AZD1222 dose. These receptors all come from an adult who received the AZD1222 COVID-19 vaccine. Both conserved end residues are part of each CDR3. The order of the fields is clone size, V gene, D gene, CDR3 length, J gene, CDR3 protein, CDR3 DNA. The D gene is left open where the match is weak. Rows may omit the clone size; those that give it use once, few, many or a size class.

>.|TRBV18|.|15|TRBJ2-2
CASSPGMRDTGELFF
TGTGCCAGCTCACCAGGGATGCGCGACACCGGGGAGCTGTTTTTT
>.|TRBV7-8|.|14|TRBJ2-5
CASSLVGGGETQYF
TGTGCCAGCAGCTTAGTTGGGGGCGGTGAGACCCAGTACTTC
>.|TRBV12-3/TRBV12-4|.|12|TRBJ1-1
CASRGRPTEAFF
TGTGCCAGCAGGGGCCGGCCCACTGAAGCTTTCTTT
>.|TRBV18|TRBD1|14|TRBJ1-6
CASSPGQGNSPLHF
TGTGCCAGCTCACCCGGACAGGGGAATTCACCCCTCCACTTT
>.|TRBV25-1|.|14|TRBJ2-1
CASSLHARNNEQFF
TGTGCCAGCAGCCTACATGCCCGTAACAATGAGCAGTTCTTC
>once|TRBV4-1|TRBD2|17|TRBJ2-1
CASSQQVGLAGANEQFF
TGCGCCAGCAGCCAACAAGTCGGACTAGCGGGGGCAAATGAGCAGTTCTTC
>.|TRBV6-1|.|14|TRBJ1-1
CASSDNRVNTEAFF
TGTGCCAGCAGTGATAACAGGGTGAACACTGAAGCTTTCTTT
>many|TRBV14|.|15|TRBJ1-1
CASSQAGALNTEAFF
TGTGCCAGCAGCCAAGCAGGGGCCCTTAACACTGAAGCTTTCTTT
>.|TRBV12-3/TRBV12-4|.|13|TRBJ1-2
CASTSPGENGYTF
TGTGCCAGCACCTCGCCAGGGGAGAATGGCTACACCTTC
>.|TRBV5-6|.|13|TRBJ1-2
CASSPKPSGGYTF
TGTGCCAGCAGCCCAAAGCCCTCGGGTGGCTACACCTTC
>.|TRBV6-5|.|13|TRBJ1-5
CASSYSRGWPQHF
TGTGCCAGCAGTTACTCGAGGGGCTGGCCCCAGCATTTT
>.|TRBV6-5|TRBD1|12|TRBJ1-2
CASMGQGVGYTF
TGTGCCAGTATGGGACAGGGGGTTGGCTACACCTTC
>.|TRBV29-1|TRBD2|14|TRBJ2-3
CSVMGGAGRDTQYF
TGCAGCGTTATGGGAGGGGCAGGGAGAGATACGCAGTATTTT
>.|TRBV13|.|16|TRBJ2-3
CASSSLRGLSTDTQYF
TGTGCCAGCAGCTCCCTCCGGGGACTGAGCACAGATACGCAGTATTTT
>.|TRBV14|TRBD2|18|TRBJ2-3
CASEPSPGRGITTDTQYF
TGTGCCAGCGAACCAAGCCCAGGGCGGGGGATAACCACAGATACGCAGTATTTT
>.|TRBV30|.|16|TRBJ2-1
CAWISLGRLVGGEQFF
TGTGCCTGGATCTCCCTGGGGCGGCTGGTGGGGGGTGAGCAGTTCTTC
>.|TRBV9|.|15|TRBJ1-4
CASSVNVGDGEKLFF
TGTGCCAGCAGCGTTAACGTGGGCGACGGTGAAAAACTGTTTTTT
>.|TRBV4-1|TRBD2|17|TRBJ2-7
CASSLERAASGYYEQYF
TGCGCCAGCAGCCTCGAAAGGGCGGCTAGCGGTTACTACGAGCAGTACTTC
>.|TRBV6-5|.|15|TRBJ2-7
CASSYQPALSYEQYF
TGTGCCAGCAGTTACCAACCGGCCCTATCCTACGAGCAGTACTTC
>.|TRBV19|TRBD1|16|TRBJ1-4
CASSIKQGTIGEKLFF
TGTGCCAGTAGTATAAAACAGGGGACGATTGGTGAAAAACTGTTTTTT
>.|TRBV29-1|.|13|TRBJ1-1
CSVDTVSNTEAFF
TGCAGCGTTGATACAGTTTCGAACACTGAAGCTTTCTTT
>few|TRBV12-3/TRBV12-4|.|11|TRBJ1-2
CASSLGDGYTF
TGTGCCAGCAGTTTGGGGGATGGCTACACCTTC
>.|TRBV30|TRBD1|15|TRBJ1-2
CAWSGLGQGNYGYTF
TGTGCCTGGAGTGGGCTGGGACAGGGGAACTATGGCTACACCTTC
>once|TRBV3-1/TRBV3-2|TRBD1|14|TRBJ2-7
CASSLGQGPYEQYF
TGTGCCAGCAGCCTGGGACAGGGGCCTTACGAGCAGTACTTC
>.|TRBV6-5|.|15|TRBJ1-6
CASSREGVGNSPLHF
TGTGCCAGCAGTCGGGAGGGAGTGGGTAATTCACCCCTCCACTTT
>.|TRBV6-5|.|16|TRBJ2-7
CASSYSTGDLGDEQYF
TGTGCCAGCAGTTACTCTACGGGAGACCTAGGAGACGAGCAGTACTTC